One sample yielded the 12 T cell receptor beta chains listed below, sequenced in a study of blood T cell repertoires in COVID-19. Profiled with immunoSEQ multiplex PCR; TCRdb holds only in-frame clones, not every one. This table has more than 350,000 clones, around 90% appearing once. Sequencing was carried out using peripheral blood. These TCRs come from a woman aged 25 to 45 with COVID-19, enrolled during active disease.

This clone was seen a single time. The chain couples TRBV11-2 to TRBJ2-5; D uncertain. Germline CDR1 reads SGHAT; CDR2 reads FQNNGV. V was shortened by 1 base and J by 7 bases, with 4 bases between the two germline ends. This CDR3 has 11 residues. Here the CDR3 DNA reads TGTGCCAGCAGCTTAGTATTGACCCAGTACTTC. Translating gives CASSLVLTQYF.

This chain connects TRBV12-3 or TRBV12-4 to TRBJ1-1, with TRBD1 identical over 9 bases. With V trimmed by 6 bases and J by 8 bases, 7 bases remained unmatched. CDR3 length: 13 residues. The CDR3 DNA sequence: TGTGCCAGCAGCGTGGACAGGGGAAGGGAAGCTTTCTTT. Protein sequence: CASSVDRGREAFF.

This chain joins TRBV14 and TRBJ2-2; D possibly corresponds to TRBD1 (7 bases). This CDR3 spans 21 amino acids. The germline gives CDR1 SGHDN, CDR2 FVKESK. V lost 7 bases and J 7 bases, leaving 37 bases between the germline ends. The CDR3 nucleotides read TGTGCCAGCACGCTTTCGGGGGTCAACGGGACCCCCGGGACAGTCGTCGGGGAGCTGTTTTTT. Its protein is CASTLSGVNGTPGTVVGELFF.

The chain links TRBV24-1 to TRBJ1-2; no firm D call. The CDR3 totals 13 residues. Germline CDR1 KGHDR, CDR2 SFDVKD. The V end lost 3 bases, the J end lost 2 bases, and 6 bases lay between the germline ends. The CDR3 here is CATSDPRNYGYTF. For the CDR3, the DNA is TGTGCCACCAGTGATCCCCGGAACTATGGCTACACCTTC.

The CDR3 coding sequence is TGTGCCAGCAGCTTAGCGCGGTCGGGAAACACCATATATTTT. Translating it yields CASSLARSGNTIYF. V and J are TRBV11-3 and TRBJ1-3; the D is unclear. CDR1 is SGHNT and CDR2 is YENEEA in the germline V gene. This CDR3 region has 14 residues. V lost 1 base and J lost 4, with 8 bases in between.

The rearrangement uses TRBV10-1 and TRBJ1-1; no clear D. Germline CDR1 WNHNN, CDR2 SYGVQD (reference sequence). CDR3 length equals 13 residues. Trimming took 2 bases from V and 5 from J, leaving 9 bases between them. The CDR3 loop reads CASSEIGGTEAFF. Here the CDR3 DNA reads TGCGCCAGCAGTGAGATCGGCGGGACTGAAGCTTTCTTT.

As DNA, the CDR3 is TGTGCCAGCAGATTGGGGACAGAAAAACTGTTTTTT. As protein: CASRLGTEKLFF. The V gene is TRBV2, the J gene TRBJ1-4, with a possible D match to TRBD1 (6 bases). Germline lookup yields CDR1 SNHLY and CDR2 FYNNEI. The CDR3 spans 12 residues. V lost 6 bases and J lost 8, with 10 bases in between.

The genes are TRBV7-6 and TRBJ2-5, with 8 bases fitting TRBD2. This CDR3 has 15 residues. Germline loops: CDR1 SGHVS, CDR2 FNYEAQ. The J segment lost 6 bases and the V segment lost 1 base, leaving 7 bases of the junction unmatched. CDR3 DNA: TGTGCCAGCAGCTTAGGGAGCGGGGGTTGGCAGACCCAGTACTTC. This translates into CASSLGSGGWQTQYF. Filled out from reference TRBV7-6 and TRBJ2-5, the complete variable domain reads GAGVSQSPRYKVTKRGQDVALRCDPISGHVSLYWYRQALGQGPEFLTYFNYEAQQDKSGLPNDRFSAERPEGSISTLTIQRTEQRDSAMYRCASSLGSGGWQTQYFGPGTRLLVL.

In this sample, this clone turned up a few times. This sequence joins TRBV9 and TRBJ2-2; TRBD2 is a possible D gene (6 bases). This CDR3 comprises 17 residues. Germline V lookup: CDR1 SGDLS, CDR2 YYNGEE. Trimming shortened V by 4 bases and J by 5 bases, and 21 bases separated the two germline ends. CDR3 nucleotide sequence: TGTGCCAGCAGCCCCCACCTGATTGGAGGGATAACCGGGGAGCTGTTTTTT. This sequence encodes CASSPHLIGGITGELFF.

J is TRBJ2-7 and V is TRBV6-5, with 12 positions matching TRBD1. With 8 bases clipped from V and 6 bases from J, the junction kept 8 bases outside the gene matches. The length of the CDR3 is 14 residues. CDR1 and CDR2 (germline): MNHEY, SVGAGI. The CDR3 DNA follows: TGTGCCAGCTCTCGGGGACAGGGGGCGGGCGAGCAGTACTTC. Protein: CASSRGQGAGEQYF.

V usage is TRBV19 and J usage is TRBJ2-5; 8 positions agree with TRBD1. This CDR3 spans 16 amino acids. The germline gives CDR1 LNHDA, CDR2 SQIVND (reference sequence). V shed 1 base, J shed 5 bases, and the junction held 9 bases outside the gene matches. This chain's CDR3 is CASSIGGQGARETQYF. In DNA form, the CDR3 reads TGTGCCAGTAGTATAGGAGGGCAGGGGGCGCGGGAGACCCAGTACTTC. The entire variable domain, with the rest obtained from reference TRBV19 and TRBJ2-5, is as follows: DGGITQSPKYLFRKEGQNVTLSCEQNLNHDAMYWYRQDPGQGLRLIYYSQIVNDFQKGDIAEGYSVSREKKESFPLTVTSAQKNPTAFYLCASSIGGQGARETQYFGPGTRLLVL.

In nucleotides, the CDR3 is TGTGCCAGCAGCCCCACAGTGATTAACTATGGCTACACCTTC. Its protein product is CASSPTVINYGYTF. The chain is built from TRBV7-8 and TRBJ1-2; D gene ambiguous. Germline V gene sequence: CDR1 SGHVS, CDR2 FQNEAQ. V dropped 5 bases and J dropped 1 base, with 11 bases sitting between them. There are 14 residues in the CDR3.